This T cell receptor beta chain was recorded in a study of T-cell memory formation after mild COVID-19. General study points: Balance between CD4 and CD8 was seen in clones contracting day 15 to 85, and a CD4+ lean was seen in later expanders. Prior to infection, memory already included some responding clones, suggesting cross-reactive memory joined.

Regarding this clonotype: Antigen specificity is unknown.

With constant-segment primers, 5'RACE yielded cDNA libraries of TCR alpha and TCR beta that carried sample barcodes and UMIs. One entry per CDR3 protein results from TCRdb running MiXCR on the 5' RACE reads. In the table there are roughly 170,000 distinct CDR3 sequences, around a sixth of which are singletons. The CDR3 is 15 amino acids. Trimming took 5 bases from V and 3 from J; bases not matched to a gene: 6. From germline, CDR1 is LGHNA and CDR2 YSLEER. This TCR derives from a man aged 18-30 years who had mild COVID-19 (a few samples of this study predate the infection). Cell type and time point are not known. The chain combines TRBV4-3 with TRBJ1-5; 8 positions agree with TRBD1. The sequenced material came from PBMCs or a T cell subset sorted from them (not recorded which). As DNA, the CDR3 is TGCGCCAGCAGCTCCGACAGGGGCTTCAATCAGCCCCAGCATTTT. Translation: CASSSDRGFNQPQHF.